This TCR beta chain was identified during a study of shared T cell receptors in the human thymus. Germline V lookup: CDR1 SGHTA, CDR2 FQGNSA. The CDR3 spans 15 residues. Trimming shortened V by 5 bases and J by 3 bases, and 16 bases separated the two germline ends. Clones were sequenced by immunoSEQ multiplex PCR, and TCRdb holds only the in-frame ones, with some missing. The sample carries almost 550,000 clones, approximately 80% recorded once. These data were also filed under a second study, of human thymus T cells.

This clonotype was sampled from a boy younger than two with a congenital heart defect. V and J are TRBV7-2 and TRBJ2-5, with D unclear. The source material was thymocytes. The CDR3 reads CASSIRGDRKETQYF. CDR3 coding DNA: TGTGCCAGCAGCATACGCGGCGATAGGAAAGAGACCCAGTACTTC.